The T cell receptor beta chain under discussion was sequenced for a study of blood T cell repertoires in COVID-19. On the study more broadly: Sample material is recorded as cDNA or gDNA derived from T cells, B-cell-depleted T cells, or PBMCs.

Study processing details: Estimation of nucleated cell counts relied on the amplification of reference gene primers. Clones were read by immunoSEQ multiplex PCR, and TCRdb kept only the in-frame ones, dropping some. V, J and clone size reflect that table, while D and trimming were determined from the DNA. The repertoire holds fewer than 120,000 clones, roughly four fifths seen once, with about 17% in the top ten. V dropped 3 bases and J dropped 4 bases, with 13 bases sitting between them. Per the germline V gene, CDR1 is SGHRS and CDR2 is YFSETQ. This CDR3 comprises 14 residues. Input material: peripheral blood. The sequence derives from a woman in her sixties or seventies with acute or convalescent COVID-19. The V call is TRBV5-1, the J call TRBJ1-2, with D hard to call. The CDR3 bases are TGCGCCAGCAGCTACTCGAGTCCGAGCTATGGCTACACCTTC. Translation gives CASSYSSPSYGYTF.